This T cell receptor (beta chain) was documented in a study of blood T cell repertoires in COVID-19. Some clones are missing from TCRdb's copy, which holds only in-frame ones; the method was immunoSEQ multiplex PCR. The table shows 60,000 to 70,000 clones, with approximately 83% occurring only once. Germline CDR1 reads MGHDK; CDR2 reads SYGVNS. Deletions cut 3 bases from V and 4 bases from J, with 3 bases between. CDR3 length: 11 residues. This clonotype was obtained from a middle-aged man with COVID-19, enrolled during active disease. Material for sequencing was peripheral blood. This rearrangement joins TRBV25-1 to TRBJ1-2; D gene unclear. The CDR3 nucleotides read TGTGCCAGCAGTGAGAGCTATGGCTACACCTTC. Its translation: CASSESYGYTF.